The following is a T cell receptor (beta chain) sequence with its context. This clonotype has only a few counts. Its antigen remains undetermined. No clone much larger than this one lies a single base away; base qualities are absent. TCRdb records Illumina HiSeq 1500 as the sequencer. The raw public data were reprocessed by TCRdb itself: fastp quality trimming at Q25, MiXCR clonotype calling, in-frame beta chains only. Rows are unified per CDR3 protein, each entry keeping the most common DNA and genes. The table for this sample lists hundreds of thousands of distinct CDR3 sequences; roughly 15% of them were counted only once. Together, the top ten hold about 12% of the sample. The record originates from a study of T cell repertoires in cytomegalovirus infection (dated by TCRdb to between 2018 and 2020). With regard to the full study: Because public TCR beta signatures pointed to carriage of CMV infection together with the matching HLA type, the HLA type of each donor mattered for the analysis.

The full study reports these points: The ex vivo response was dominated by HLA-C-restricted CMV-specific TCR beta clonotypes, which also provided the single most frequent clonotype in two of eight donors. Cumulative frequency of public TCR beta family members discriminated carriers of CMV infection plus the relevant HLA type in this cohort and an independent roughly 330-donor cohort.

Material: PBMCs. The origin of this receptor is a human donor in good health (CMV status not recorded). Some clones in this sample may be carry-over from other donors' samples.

The nucleotide sequence reads as follows: TGTGCCAGTATCAAAAGGGGGGGGCGTTCCGCTGAAGCTTTCTTT. This translates into CASIKRGGRSAEAFF. The chain is made from TRBV19 and TRBJ1-1; a weak D assignment points to TRBD1 (6 bases agree). CDR1 and CDR2 (LNHDA, SQIVND) derive from the germline V gene (reference sequence). V was cut back by 7 bases and J by 6 bases, leaving a gap of 21 bases between them. Measured from the cysteine to the phenylalanine, the CDR3 is 15 residues long. The retained sequence is limited to the CDR3, 45 bases, with the frame set at the first base.